The text below deals with one T cell receptor (beta chain). Its recognized antigen is unknown. Given a much more abundant clone one base away, this may be a read error. The sample originates from a study of metastatic and nonmetastatic thyroid tumors (TCRdb year 2020). Background for the entire study: The researchers compared repertoires between peripheral blood samples and tumor or nodule tissue samples from patients with malignant or benign thyroid disease.

None of the patients had been given any treatment before thyroid surgery. Patient clinical samples collected from about 2012 to 2019 were retrospectively analysed using T-cell receptor beta sequencing. The research as a whole found: In both blood and tumor samples, TCR beta diversity was reported to be significantly higher in malignant tumors than in benign nodules.

Cut back by 0 bases and 11 bases, the V and J ends lie 16 bases apart. The CDR3 numbers 14 residues from cysteine through phenylalanine. Just CDR3 DNA is preserved here, 42 bases in frame from base 1. The germline V gene provides CDR1 MGHRA and CDR2 YSYEKL. Receptor libraries were prepared by PCR. TCRdb shows the sequencer as Illumina HiSeq 4000. High-throughput sequencing was used to profile the CDR3 region of the TCR beta-chain in every patient. As for the authors' bioinformatics: The researchers built a classifier to tell apart papillary thyroid cancer patients with distant metastasis, based on CDR3 differences among clinicopathological groups. To measure repertoire diversity the researchers used the Shannon index, while the Morisita-Horn index served to gauge how similar the tumor and blood repertoires were. The public reads were quality trimmed at Q25 with fastp and then assembled into clones with MiXCR by TCRdb, keeping productive beta chains. TCRdb, rather than the study authors, made the V and J calls. Within this sample are around 45,000 clones, with roughly 15% of them counted one time only. The ten top clones hold about 20% of the sample.

Sequencing input: blood. Recombination linked TRBV4-1 to TRBJ1-1, with TRBD1 tentatively as D gene (6 bases match). The receptor comes from a female donor with papillary thyroid cancer or a benign thyroid nodule (not recorded which). Some clones in this sample may be carry-over from other donors' samples. The DNA reads TGCGCCAGCAGCCAAGAAGGGGGTTGGGGGGTGGCTTTCTTT. It translates as CASSQEGGWGVAFF.